This TCR beta chain was captured by sequencing in a study of blood T cell repertoires in COVID-19. The wider study: Acute and convalescent COVID-19 samples came from the United States, Italy and Spain. Sample material is recorded as cDNA or gDNA derived from T cells, B-cell-depleted T cells, or PBMCs.

For this clone: One end of the junction varies from germline; a read error may be responsible.

Per the original data handling: Researchers report that nucleated cell counts were estimated from reference gene primer amplification. Here immunoSEQ multiplex PCR was the method, and the copy in TCRdb shows in-frame clones only, minus some. D and trimming come from the DNA, and the V and J calls and clone size come from that table. Among over 250,000 clones, 90% to 95% were seen once, and the ten largest hold around 2%. The CDR3 contains 16 residues. The germline CDR1 and CDR2 sequences are MGHRA and YSYEKL. V and J are TRBV4-1 and TRBJ1-4; D unresolved. The sample was peripheral blood. This clonotype was sampled from a woman in her twenties or thirties with COVID-19, enrolled during active disease. This CDR3 reads CAGSQLPTPTNEKLFF. CDR3 coding DNA: TGCGCCGGCAGCCAATTACCGACTCCAACTAATGAAAAACTGTTTTTT.